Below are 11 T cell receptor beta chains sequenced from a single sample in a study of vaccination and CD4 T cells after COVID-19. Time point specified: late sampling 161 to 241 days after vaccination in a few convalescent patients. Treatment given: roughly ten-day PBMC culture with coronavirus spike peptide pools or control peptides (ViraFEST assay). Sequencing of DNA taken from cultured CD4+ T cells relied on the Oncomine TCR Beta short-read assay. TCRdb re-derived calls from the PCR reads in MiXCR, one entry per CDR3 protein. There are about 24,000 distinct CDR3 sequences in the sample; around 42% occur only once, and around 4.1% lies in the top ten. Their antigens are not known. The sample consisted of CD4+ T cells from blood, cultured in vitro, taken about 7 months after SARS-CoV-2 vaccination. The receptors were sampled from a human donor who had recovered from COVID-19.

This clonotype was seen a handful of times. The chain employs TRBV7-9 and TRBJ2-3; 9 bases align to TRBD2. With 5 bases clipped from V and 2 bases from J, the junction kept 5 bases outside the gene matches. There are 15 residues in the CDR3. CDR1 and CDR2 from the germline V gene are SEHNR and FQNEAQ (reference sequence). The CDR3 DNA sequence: TGTGCCAGCAGCATGGGACTAGCCTCCACAGATACGCAGTATTTT. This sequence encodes CASSMGLASTDTQYF.

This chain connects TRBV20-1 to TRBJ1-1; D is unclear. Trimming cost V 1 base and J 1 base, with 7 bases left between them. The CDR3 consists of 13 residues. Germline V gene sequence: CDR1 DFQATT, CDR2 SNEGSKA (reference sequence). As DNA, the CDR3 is TGCAGTGCTAGAGCTCAACCGAACACTGAAGCTTTCTTT. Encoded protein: CSARAQPNTEAFF.

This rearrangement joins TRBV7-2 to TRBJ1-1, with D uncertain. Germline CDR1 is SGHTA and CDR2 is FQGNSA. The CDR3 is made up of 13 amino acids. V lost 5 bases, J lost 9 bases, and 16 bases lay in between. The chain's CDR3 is CASSPSGAFQAFF. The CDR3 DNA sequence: TGTGCCAGCAGCCCCTCGGGAGCGTTTCAAGCTTTCTTT.

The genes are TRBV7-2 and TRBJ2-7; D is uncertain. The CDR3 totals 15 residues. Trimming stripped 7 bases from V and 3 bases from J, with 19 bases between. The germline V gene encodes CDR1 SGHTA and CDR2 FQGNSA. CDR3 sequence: CASNHLPTSSYEQYF. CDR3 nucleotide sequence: TGTGCCAGCAACCACCTTCCGACAAGTAGCTACGAGCAGTACTTC.

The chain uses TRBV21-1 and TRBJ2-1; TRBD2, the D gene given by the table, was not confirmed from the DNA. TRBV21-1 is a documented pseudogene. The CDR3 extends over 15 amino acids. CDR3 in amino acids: CASSKPGLADDEQFF. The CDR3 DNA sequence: TGTGCCAGCAGCAAACCCGGACTAGCGGATGATGAGCAGTTCTTC.

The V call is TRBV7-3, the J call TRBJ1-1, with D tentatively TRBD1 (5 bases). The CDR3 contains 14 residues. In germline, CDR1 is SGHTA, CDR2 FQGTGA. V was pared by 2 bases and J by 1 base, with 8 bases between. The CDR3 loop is CASSLLGQNTEAFF. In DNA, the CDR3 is TGTGCCAGCAGCTTACTCGGACAGAACACTGAAGCTTTCTTT. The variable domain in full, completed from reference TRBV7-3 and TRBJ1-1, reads GAGVSQTPSNKVTEKGKYVELRCDPISGHTALYWYRQSLGQGPEFLIYFQGTGAADDSGLPNDRFFAVRPEGSVSTLKIQRTERGDSAVYLCASSLLGQNTEAFFGQGTRLTVV.

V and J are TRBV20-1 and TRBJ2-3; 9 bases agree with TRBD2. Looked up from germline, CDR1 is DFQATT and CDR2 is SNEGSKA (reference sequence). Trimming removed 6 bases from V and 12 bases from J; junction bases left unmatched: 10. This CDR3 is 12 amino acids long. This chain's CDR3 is CSAFMLAGVQYF. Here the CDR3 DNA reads TGCAGTGCCTTTATGTTAGCGGGAGTTCAGTATTTT.

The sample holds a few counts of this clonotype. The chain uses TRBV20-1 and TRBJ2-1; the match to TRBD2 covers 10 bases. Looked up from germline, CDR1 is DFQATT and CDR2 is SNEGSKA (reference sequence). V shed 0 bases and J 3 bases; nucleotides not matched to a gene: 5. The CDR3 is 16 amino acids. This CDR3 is CSARDSASGSYNEQFF. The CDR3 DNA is TGCAGTGCTAGAGATTCGGCTAGCGGGAGCTACAATGAGCAGTTCTTC.

CDR3 protein: CASSLNSYEQYF. Here the CDR3 DNA reads TGTGCCAGCAGCTTAAACTCCTACGAGCAGTACTTC. This chain joins TRBV7-2 and TRBJ2-7; D unresolved. The CDR3 sequence is 12 residues long. Trimming removed 2 bases from V and 0 bases from J, with 2 bases in between. The germline V gene has CDR1 SGHTA and CDR2 FQGNSA.

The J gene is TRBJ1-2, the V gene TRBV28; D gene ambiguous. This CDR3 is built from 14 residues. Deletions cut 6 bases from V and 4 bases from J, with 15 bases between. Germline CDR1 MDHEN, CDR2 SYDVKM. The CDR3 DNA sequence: TGTGCCAGCAGCCCGGTCCAGACGAGCTATGGCTACACCTTC. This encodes CASSPVQTSYGYTF.

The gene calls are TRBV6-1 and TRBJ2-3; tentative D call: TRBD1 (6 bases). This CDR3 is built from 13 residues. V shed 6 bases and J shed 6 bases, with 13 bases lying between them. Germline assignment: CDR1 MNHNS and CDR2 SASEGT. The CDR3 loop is CASRETGVDTQYF. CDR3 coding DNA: TGTGCCAGCAGGGAGACAGGTGTGGATACGCAGTATTTT.